This T cell receptor (beta chain) is from a study of vaccination effects on CD4 cells after COVID-19. About this clone: The antigen is undetermined.

The CDR3 is made up of 13 amino acids. Germline V CDR1 and CDR2: LGHDT, YNNKEL (reference sequence). The germline V and J ends were trimmed by 11 bases and 10 bases, with 18 bases remaining between them. Clones were sequenced by immunoSEQ multiplex PCR, and TCRdb holds only the in-frame ones, with some missing. The repertoire holds roughly 42,000 clones, with more than 60% as singletons. Antigen-specific CD4+ T cell clonotypes were called by their expansion after viral peptide-pool culture in ViraFEST. It was after nine to eleven days of culture that CD4+ T cells were isolated. Vaccine recipients lacked prior SARS-CoV-2 infection and had negative nucleocapsid antibodies. Culturing of two million PBMC per well took place with 8.5 to 10 IU/ml IL-2 and 9.5 to 10 ug/ml peptides. Study results and caveats: Clones of infection and vaccine origin contracted markedly late after vaccination. The study enrolled few convalescent patients and sampled no early post-infection timepoints. Cross-reactivity with common cold coronaviruses was shown by only 1 of 255 vaccine-induced clones in healthy vaccinees.

The sample in question was CD4+ T cells from PBMCs cultured with HCoV-OC43 spike peptides, obtained before COVID-19 vaccination. Noted subset: HCoV-OC43 spike overlapping peptide pool stimulation. The receptor was isolated from a human donor who received a COVID-19 vaccine. This chain joins TRBV3-1 (or the pseudogene TRBV3-2) and TRBJ1-6; the D gene is possibly TRBD1 (5 bases). In DNA, the CDR3 is TGTGCCGCGTCAGAGCTGGGGGGGTCACCCCTCCACTTT. Amino acid sequence: CAASELGGSPLHF.